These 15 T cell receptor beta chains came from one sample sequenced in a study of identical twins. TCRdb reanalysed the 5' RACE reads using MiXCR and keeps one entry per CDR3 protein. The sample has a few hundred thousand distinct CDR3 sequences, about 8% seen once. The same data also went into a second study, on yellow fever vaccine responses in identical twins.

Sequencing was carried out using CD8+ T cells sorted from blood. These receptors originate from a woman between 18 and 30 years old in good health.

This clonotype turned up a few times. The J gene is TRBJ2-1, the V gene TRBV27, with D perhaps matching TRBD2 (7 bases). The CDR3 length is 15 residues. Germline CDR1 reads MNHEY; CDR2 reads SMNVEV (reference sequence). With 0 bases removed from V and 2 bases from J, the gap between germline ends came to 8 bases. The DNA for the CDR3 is TGTGCCAGCAGTTTATCCGGGGGGCCCTACAATGAGCAGTTCTTC. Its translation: CASSLSGGPYNEQFF.

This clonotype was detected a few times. The CDR3 is CASSLEGLDEQYF. DNA for the CDR3: TGTGCCAGCAGCTTAGAGGGCTTGGACGAGCAGTACTTC. The chain recombines TRBV7-9 with TRBJ2-7; no clear D. Between the trimmed V and J ends, which lost 1 base and 5 bases, there was a span of 9 bases. The CDR3 is 13 amino acids. Germline V gene lookup returns CDR1 SEHNR and CDR2 FQNEAQ (reference sequence).

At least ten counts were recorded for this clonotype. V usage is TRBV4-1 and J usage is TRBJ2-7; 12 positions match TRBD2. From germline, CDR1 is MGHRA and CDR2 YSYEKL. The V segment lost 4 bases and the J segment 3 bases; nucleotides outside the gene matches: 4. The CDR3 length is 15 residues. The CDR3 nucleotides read TGCGCCAGCAGCCTAGGACTAGCGGGGTACTACGAGCAGTACTTC. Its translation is CASSLGLAGYYEQYF.

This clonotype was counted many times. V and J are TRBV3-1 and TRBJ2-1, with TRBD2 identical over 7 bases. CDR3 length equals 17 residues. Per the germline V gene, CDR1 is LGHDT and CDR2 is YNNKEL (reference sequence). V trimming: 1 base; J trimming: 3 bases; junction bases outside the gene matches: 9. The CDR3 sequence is CASSQGRDGGVYNEQFF. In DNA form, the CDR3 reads TGTGCCAGCAGCCAAGGCAGGGATGGGGGGGTCTACAATGAGCAGTTCTTC.

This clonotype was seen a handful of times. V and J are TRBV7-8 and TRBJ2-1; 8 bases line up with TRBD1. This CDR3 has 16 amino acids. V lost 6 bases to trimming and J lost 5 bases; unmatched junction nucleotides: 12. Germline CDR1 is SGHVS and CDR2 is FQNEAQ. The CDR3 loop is CASRTKTGAADNEQFF. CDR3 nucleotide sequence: TGTGCCAGCAGAACCAAGACAGGGGCCGCCGACAATGAGCAGTTCTTC. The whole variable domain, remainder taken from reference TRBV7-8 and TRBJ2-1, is GAGVSQSPRYKVAKRGQDVALRCDPISGHVSLFWYQQALGQGPEFLTYFQNEAQLDKSGLPSDRFFAERPEGSVSTLKIQRTQQEDSAVYLCASRTKTGAADNEQFFGPGTRLTVL.

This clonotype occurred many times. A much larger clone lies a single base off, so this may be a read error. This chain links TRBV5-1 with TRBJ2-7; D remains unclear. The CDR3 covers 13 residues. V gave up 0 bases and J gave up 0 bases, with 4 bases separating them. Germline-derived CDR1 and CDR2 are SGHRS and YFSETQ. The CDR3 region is CASSLDTSYEQYF. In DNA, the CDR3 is TGCGCCAGCAGCTTGGACACCTCCTACGAGCAGTACTTC.

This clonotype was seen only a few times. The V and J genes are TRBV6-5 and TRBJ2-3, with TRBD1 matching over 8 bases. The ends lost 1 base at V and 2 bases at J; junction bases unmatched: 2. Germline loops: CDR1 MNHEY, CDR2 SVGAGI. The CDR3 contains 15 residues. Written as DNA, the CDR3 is TGTGCCAGCAGTTACTGGGGACAGGCCACAGATACGCAGTATTTT. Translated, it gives CASSYWGQATDTQYF.

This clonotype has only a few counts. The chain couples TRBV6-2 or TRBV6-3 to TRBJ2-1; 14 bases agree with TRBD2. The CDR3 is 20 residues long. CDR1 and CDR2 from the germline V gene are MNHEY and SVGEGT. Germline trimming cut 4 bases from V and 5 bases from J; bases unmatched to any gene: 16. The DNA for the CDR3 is TGTGCCAGCAGTTTAGACCTGGGACTAGCGGGAGAATCTGCTGACAATGAGCAGTTCTTC. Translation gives CASSLDLGLAGESADNEQFF.

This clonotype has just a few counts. CDR3 sequence reads: CAIGGTSGIPDTQYF. CDR3 nucleotide sequence: TGTGCCATCGGAGGGACTAGCGGGATTCCAGATACGCAGTATTTT. The chain employs TRBV10-3 and TRBJ2-3; 13 nucleotides match TRBD2. Germline V gene data show CDR1 as ENHRY and CDR2 as SYGVKD. V lost 8 bases to trimming and J lost 4 bases; unmatched junction nucleotides: 6. This CDR3 region has 15 residues.

In DNA form, the CDR3 reads TGTGCCAGCAGCTTCGGGACAGACAATGAGCAGTTCTTC. Translation: CASSFGTDNEQFF. The chain employs TRBV7-9 and TRBJ2-1; TRBD1 agrees at 7 bases. J was trimmed by 5 bases and V by 3 bases; bases with no gene match: 1. Germline V CDR1 and CDR2: SEHNR, FQNEAQ (reference sequence). CDR3 length equals 13 residues.

The CDR3 is CSVETGQDYEQYF. CDR3 DNA: TGCAGCGTTGAAACTGGACAAGACTACGAGCAGTACTTC. The V call is TRBV29-1, the J call TRBJ2-7; tentative D call: TRBD1 (5 bases). The germline V gene encodes CDR1 SQVTM and CDR2 ANQGSEA. V shed 2 bases and J shed 3 bases, with 11 bases lying between them. The length of the CDR3 is 13 residues.

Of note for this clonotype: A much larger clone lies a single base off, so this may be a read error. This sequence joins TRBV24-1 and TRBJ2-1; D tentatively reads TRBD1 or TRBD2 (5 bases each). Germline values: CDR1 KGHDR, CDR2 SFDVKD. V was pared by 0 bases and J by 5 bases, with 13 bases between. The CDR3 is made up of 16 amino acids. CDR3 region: CATSDLGTPVDNEQFF. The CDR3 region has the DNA TGTGCCACCAGTGATTTGGGGACCCCCGTAGACAATGAGCAGTTCTTC.

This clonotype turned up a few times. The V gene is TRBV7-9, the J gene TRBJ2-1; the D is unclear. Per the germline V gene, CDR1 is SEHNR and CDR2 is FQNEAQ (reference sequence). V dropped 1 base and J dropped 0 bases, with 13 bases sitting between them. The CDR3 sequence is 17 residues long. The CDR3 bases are TGTGCCAGCAGCTTAGAAGTTATGGGCAGCTCCTACAATGAGCAGTTCTTC. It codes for CASSLEVMGSSYNEQFF.

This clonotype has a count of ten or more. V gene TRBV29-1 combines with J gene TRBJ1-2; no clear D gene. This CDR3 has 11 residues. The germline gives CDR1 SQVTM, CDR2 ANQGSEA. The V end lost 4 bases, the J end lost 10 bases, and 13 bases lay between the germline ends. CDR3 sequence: CSVVVGIVYTF. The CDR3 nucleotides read TGCAGCGTTGTCGTCGGCATCGTCTACACCTTC.

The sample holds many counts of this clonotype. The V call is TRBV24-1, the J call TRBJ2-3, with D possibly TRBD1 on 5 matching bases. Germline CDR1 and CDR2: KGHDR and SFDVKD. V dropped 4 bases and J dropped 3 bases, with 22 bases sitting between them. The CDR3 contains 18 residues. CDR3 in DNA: TGTGCCACCAGTGAACCCCGACAAGGGGTAATTTCAACAGATACGCAGTATTTT. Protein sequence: CATSEPRQGVISTDTQYF.